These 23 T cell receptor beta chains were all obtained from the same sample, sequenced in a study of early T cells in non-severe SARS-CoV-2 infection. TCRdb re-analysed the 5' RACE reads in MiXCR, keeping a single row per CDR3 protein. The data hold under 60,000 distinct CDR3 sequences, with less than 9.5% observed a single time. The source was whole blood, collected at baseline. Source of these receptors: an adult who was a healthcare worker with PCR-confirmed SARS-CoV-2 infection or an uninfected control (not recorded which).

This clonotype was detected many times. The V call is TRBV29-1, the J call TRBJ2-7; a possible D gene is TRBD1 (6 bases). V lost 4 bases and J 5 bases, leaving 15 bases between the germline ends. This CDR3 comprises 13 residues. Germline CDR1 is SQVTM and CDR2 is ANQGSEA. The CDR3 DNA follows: TGCAGCGTTGGTGCACAGGGTAAGGACGAGCAGTACTTC. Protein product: CSVGAQGKDEQYF.

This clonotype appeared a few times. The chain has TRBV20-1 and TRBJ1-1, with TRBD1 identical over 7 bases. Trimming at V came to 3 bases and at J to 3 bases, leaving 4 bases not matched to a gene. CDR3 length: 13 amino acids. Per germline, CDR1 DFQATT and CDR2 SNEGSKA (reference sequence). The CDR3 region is CSARETGDTEAFF. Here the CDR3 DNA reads TGCAGTGCTAGGGAAACAGGGGACACTGAAGCTTTCTTT.

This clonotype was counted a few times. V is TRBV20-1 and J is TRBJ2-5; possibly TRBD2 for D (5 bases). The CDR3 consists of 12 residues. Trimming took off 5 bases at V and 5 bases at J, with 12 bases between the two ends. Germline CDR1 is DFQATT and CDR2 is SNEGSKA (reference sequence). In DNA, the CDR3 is TGCAGTGCTGAGGGTATCACTGAGACCCAGTACTTC. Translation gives CSAEGITETQYF.

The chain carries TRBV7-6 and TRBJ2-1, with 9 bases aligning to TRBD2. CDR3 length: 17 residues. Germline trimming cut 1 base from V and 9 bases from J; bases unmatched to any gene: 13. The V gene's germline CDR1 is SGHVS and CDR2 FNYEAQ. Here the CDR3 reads CASSLEPRVAGVGEQFF. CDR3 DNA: TGTGCCAGCAGCTTAGAACCTAGGGTAGCGGGGGTCGGTGAGCAGTTCTTC.

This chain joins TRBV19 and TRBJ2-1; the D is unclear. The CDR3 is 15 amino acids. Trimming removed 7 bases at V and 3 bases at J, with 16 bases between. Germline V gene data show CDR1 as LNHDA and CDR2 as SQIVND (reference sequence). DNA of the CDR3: TGTGCCAGTACCGGCTCACTACTCCGCTACAATGAGCAGTTCTTC. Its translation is CASTGSLLRYNEQFF.

CDR3 nucleotides: TGTGCCAGCAGCCCACAGGAGAACACTGAAGCTTTCTTT. Amino acid sequence: CASSPQENTEAFF. This sequence joins TRBV12-3 or TRBV12-4 and TRBJ1-1; perhaps TRBD1 as D (5 bases). Trimming took off 6 bases at V and 1 base at J, with 9 bases between the two ends. There are 13 residues in the CDR3.

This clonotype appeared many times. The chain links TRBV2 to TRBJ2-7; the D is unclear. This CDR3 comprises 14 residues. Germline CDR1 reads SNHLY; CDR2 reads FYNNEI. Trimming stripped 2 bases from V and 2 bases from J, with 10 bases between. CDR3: CASSEIGITYEQYF. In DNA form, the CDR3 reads TGTGCCAGCAGTGAAATAGGGATCACCTACGAGCAGTACTTC.

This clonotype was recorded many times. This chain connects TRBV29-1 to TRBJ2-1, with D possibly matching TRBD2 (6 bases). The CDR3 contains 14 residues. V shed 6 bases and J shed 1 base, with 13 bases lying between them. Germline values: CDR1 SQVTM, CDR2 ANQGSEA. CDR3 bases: TGCAGCGTGGAGGAGGGGCAGTCCTACAATGAGCAGTTCTTC. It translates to CSVEEGQSYNEQFF.

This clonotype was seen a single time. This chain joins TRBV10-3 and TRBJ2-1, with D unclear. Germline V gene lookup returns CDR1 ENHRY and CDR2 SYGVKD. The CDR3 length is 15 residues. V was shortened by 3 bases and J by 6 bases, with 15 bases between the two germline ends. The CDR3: CAISEVRPVSNEQFF. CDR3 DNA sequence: TGTGCCATCAGTGAAGTGCGCCCCGTAAGCAATGAGCAGTTCTTC.

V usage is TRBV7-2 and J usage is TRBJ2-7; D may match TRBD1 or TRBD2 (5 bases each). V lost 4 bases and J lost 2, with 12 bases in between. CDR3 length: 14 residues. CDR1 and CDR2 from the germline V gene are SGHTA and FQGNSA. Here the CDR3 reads CASSSRDGAYEQYF. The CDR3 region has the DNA TGTGCCAGCAGCTCCCGGGACGGAGCCTACGAGCAGTACTTC.

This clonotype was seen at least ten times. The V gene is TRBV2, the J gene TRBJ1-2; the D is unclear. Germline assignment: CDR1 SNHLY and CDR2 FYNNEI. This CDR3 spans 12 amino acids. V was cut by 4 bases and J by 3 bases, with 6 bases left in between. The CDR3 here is CASSADYYGYTF. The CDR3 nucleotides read TGTGCCAGCAGTGCGGATTACTATGGCTACACCTTC.

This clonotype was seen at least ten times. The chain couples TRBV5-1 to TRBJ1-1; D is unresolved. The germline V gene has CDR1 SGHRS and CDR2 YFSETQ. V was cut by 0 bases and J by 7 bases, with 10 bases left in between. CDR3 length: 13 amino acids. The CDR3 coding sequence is TGCGCCAGCAGCTTGGCCATCGACAATGAAGCTTTCTTT. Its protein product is CASSLAIDNEAFF.

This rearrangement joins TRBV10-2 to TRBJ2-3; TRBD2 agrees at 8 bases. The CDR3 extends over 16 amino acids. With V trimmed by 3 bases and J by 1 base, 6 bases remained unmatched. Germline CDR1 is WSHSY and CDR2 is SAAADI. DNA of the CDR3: TGCGCCAGCAGTGAAGTAACGGGGGGGGGCACAGATACGCAGTATTTT. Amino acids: CASSEVTGGGTDTQYF.

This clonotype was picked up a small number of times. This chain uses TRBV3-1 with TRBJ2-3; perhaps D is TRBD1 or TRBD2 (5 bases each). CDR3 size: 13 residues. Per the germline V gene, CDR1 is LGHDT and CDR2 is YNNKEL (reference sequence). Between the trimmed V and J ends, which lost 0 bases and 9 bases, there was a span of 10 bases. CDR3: CASSQDRGRTQYF. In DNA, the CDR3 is TGTGCCAGCAGCCAAGATCGGGGACGCACGCAGTATTTT.

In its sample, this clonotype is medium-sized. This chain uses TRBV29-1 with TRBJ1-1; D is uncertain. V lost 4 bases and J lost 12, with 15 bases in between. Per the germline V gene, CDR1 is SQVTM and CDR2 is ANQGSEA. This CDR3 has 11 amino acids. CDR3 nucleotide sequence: TGCAGCGTTGGGTCCTCGTGGGGAACTTTCTTT. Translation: CSVGSSWGTFF.

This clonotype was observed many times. The CDR3 loop reads CASSLTASGANVLTF. The CDR3 nucleotides are TGTGCCAGCAGTTTAACTGCCTCTGGGGCCAACGTCCTGACTTTC. The chain couples TRBV28 to TRBJ2-6; the D is unclear. CDR3 length equals 15 residues. Germline CDR1 is MDHEN and CDR2 is SYDVKM. V was pared by 2 bases and J by 0 bases, with 5 bases between.

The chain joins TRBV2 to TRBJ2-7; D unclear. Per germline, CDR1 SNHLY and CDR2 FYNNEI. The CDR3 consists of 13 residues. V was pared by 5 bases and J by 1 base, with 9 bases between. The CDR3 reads CASSSGSSYEQYF. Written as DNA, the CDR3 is TGTGCCAGCAGTTCGGGCAGTTCCTACGAGCAGTACTTC.

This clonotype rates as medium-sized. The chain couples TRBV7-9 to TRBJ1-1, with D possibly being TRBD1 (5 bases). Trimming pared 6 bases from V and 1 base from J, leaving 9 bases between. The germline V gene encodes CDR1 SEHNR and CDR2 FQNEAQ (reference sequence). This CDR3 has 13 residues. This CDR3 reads CASSLQENTEAFF. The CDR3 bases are TGTGCCAGCAGTTTACAGGAGAACACTGAAGCTTTCTTT.

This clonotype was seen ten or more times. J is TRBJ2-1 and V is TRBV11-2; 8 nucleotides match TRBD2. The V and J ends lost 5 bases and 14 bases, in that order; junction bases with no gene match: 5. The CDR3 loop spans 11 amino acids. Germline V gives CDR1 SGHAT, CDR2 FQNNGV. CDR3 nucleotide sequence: TGTGCCAGCAGCCCGGGACTAGGGAAGTTCTTC. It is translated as CASSPGLGKFF.

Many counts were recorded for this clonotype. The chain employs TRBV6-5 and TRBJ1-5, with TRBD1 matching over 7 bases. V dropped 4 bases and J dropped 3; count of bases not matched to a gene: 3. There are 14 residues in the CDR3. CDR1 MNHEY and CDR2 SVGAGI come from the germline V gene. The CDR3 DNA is TGTGCCAGCAGTTCGACAGGGAACAATCAGCCCCAGCATTTT. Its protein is CASSSTGNNQPQHF.

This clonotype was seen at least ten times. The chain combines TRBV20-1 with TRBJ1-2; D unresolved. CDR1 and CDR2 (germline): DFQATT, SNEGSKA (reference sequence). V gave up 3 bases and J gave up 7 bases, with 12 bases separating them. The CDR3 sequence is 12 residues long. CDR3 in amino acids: CSASSGNGGYTF. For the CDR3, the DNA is TGCAGTGCTAGTTCGGGGAACGGTGGCTACACCTTC.

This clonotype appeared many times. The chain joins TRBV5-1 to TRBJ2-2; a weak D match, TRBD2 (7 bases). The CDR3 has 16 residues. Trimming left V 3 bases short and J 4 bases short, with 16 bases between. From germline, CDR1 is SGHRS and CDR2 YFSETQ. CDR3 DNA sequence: TGCGCCAGCAGCTCTGTCGGGGGGCGCGGCACCGGGGAGCTGTTTTTT. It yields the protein CASSSVGGRGTGELFF.

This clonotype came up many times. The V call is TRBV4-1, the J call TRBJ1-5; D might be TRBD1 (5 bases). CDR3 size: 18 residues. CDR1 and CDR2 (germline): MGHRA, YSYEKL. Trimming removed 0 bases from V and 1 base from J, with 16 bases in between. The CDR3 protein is CASSQDPRYGDSNQPQHF. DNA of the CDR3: TGCGCCAGCAGCCAAGACCCCCGTTACGGGGACAGCAATCAGCCCCAGCATTTT.